One and the same sample provided the 21 T cell receptor beta chains below, sequenced in a study of T cells in Graves' hyperthyroidism and ophthalmopathy. Amplification yielded TCR beta CDR3 regions, with RNA transcripts as the source. The HTBI set primed first-round TCR CDR3 RT-PCR. TCRdb ran MiXCR on the multiplex PCR reads and lists one entry per CDR3 protein. This table holds around 700,000 distinct CDR3 sequences, around 20% found once. The sequenced sample was blood. These receptors were obtained from a woman aged 45-59 years with Graves' hyperthyroidism that later progressed to Graves' ophthalmopathy.

This clonotype has only a few counts. The chain couples TRBV12-3 or TRBV12-4 to TRBJ2-5; 11 bases agree with TRBD2. The CDR3 covers 16 residues. V dropped 6 bases and J dropped 2; count of bases not matched to a gene: 8. The CDR3: CASSPTSGGPQETQYF. Here the CDR3 DNA reads TGTGCCAGCAGCCCAACTAGCGGGGGTCCACAAGAGACCCAGTACTTC.

The V and J genes are TRBV30 and TRBJ2-1; weak D call: TRBD2 (5 bases). Looked up from germline, CDR1 is GTSNPN and CDR2 is SVGIG (reference sequence). CDR3 size: 11 residues. Trimming shortened V by 2 bases and J by 15 bases, and 14 bases separated the two germline ends. Here the CDR3 reads CAWSIGEWMFF. The CDR3, as DNA: TGTGCCTGGAGTATCGGGGAGTGGATGTTCTTC.

Many counts were recorded for this clonotype. The chain has TRBV5-1 and TRBJ1-2; TRBD1 is a possible D gene (5 bases). Germline-derived CDR1 and CDR2 are SGHRS and YFSETQ. With 3 bases removed from V and 4 bases from J, the gap between germline ends came to 16 bases. This CDR3 has 15 residues. The CDR3, as DNA: TGCGCCAGCAGCTCCGGGACTGGCAATGCCTATGGCTACACCTTC. This gives the protein CASSSGTGNAYGYTF.

This clonotype has ten or more counts. The chain carries TRBV6-1 and TRBJ1-1; unclear D gene. V gave up 5 bases and J gave up 1 base, with 11 bases separating them. Germline V gene sequence: CDR1 MNHNS, CDR2 SASEGT. The CDR3 length is 14 residues. The CDR3 sequence: CASSTLGENTEAFF. The CDR3 region has the DNA TGTGCCAGCAGTACCCTCGGGGAGAACACTGAAGCTTTCTTT.

This chain joins TRBV5-1 and TRBJ2-3; 12 bases agree with TRBD2. The junction had 8 bases not matched to a gene; V was cut back by 6 bases and J by 3 bases. Germline-derived CDR1 and CDR2 are SGHRS and YFSETQ. The CDR3 contains 16 residues. The DNA of the CDR3 is TGCGCCAGCACTAGACTAGCGGGGGTAGAAACAGATACGCAGTATTTT. Protein product: CASTRLAGVETDTQYF.

The chain couples TRBV19 to TRBJ1-1; D ambiguous. This CDR3 spans 14 amino acids. V was trimmed by 2 bases and J by 3 bases, leaving 10 bases between them. Looked up from germline, CDR1 is LNHDA and CDR2 is SQIVND (reference sequence). The CDR3 spells CASSISALYTEAFF. The DNA of the CDR3 is TGTGCCAGTAGTATATCAGCCCTTTACACTGAAGCTTTCTTT.

The chain uses TRBV20-1 and TRBJ2-1; the match to TRBD2 covers 7 bases. Trimming at V came to 5 bases and at J to 0 bases, leaving 4 bases not matched to a gene. Germline assignment: CDR1 DFQATT and CDR2 SNEGSKA (reference sequence). The CDR3 contains 14 residues. Here the CDR3 DNA reads TGCAGTGCTCTAAGCGGGGACTCCTACAATGAGCAGTTCTTC. Its translation is CSALSGDSYNEQFF.

The sample holds a few counts of this clonotype. The J gene is TRBJ2-1, the V gene TRBV2; D not resolved. Per the germline V gene, CDR1 is SNHLY and CDR2 is FYNNEI. CDR3 length: 13 amino acids. V was pared by 6 bases and J by 4 bases, with 10 bases between. The CDR3 spells CASRTTTYNEQFF. CDR3 nucleotide sequence: TGTGCCAGCAGGACAACAACTTACAATGAGCAGTTCTTC.

Comments on this clonotype: A read error may account for a junction end that differs from germline. The chain couples TRBV12-3 or TRBV12-4 to TRBJ2-3; tentatively, D is TRBD2 (7 bases). The CDR3 covers 16 residues. The CDR3 bases are TGTGCCACCAGTTCATGGGGGGGGGGCGACACAGATACGCAGTATTTT. Amino acid sequence: CATSSWGGGDTDTQYF.

V usage is TRBV29-1 and J usage is TRBJ2-2, with TRBD1 matching over 7 bases. The germline CDR1 and CDR2 sequences are SQVTM and ANQGSEA. Losses at the gene ends were 7 bases for V and 13 bases for J; bases not matched to a gene: 15. The CDR3 length is 13 residues. The CDR3 DNA is TGCAGCGCTCAAGGCCGGGAAAGGACAGGGCTGTTTTTT. It yields the protein CSAQGRERTGLFF.

Comments on this clonotype: Since a much larger clone is just one base distant, this may be a read error. V gene TRBV12-3 or TRBV12-4 combines with J gene TRBJ2-2, with D possibly TRBD2 on 5 matching bases. The CDR3 is 16 amino acids. The CDR3 DNA reads TGTGCCAGCAGTTTTTTGACATCTTATGGCACCGGGGAGCTGCTTTTT. This sequence encodes CASSFLTSYGTGELLF.

Only a few counts were recorded for this clonotype. Possible read error: a much larger clone is one base away. The gene calls are TRBV7-3 and TRBJ2-1; tentatively, D is TRBD2 (5 bases). Trimming took 0 bases from V and 4 from J, leaving 10 bases between them. CDR1 is SGHTA and CDR2 is FQGTGA in the germline V gene. CDR3 length: 15 amino acids. Here the CDR3 reads CASSLTRGGYNEQFF. CDR3 sequence (DNA): TGTGCCAGCAGCTTAACCCGTGGAGGATACAATGAGCAGTTCTTC. The entire variable domain, with the rest obtained from reference TRBV7-3 and TRBJ2-1, is as follows: GAGVSQTPSNKVTEKGKYVELRCDPISGHTALYWYRQSLGQGPEFLIYFQGTGAADDSGLPNDRFFAVRPEGSVSTLKIQRTERGDSAVYLCASSLTRGGYNEQFFGPGTRLTVL.

Ten or more counts support this clonotype. The chain couples TRBV6-1 to TRBJ1-3; D might be TRBD1 (5 bases). Germline V lookup: CDR1 MNHNS, CDR2 SASEGT. The CDR3 is 14 residues long. Between the trimmed V and J ends, which lost 2 bases and 2 bases, there was a span of 7 bases. In nucleotides, the CDR3 is TGTGCCAGCAGTGAATGGGGGGCTGGAAACACCATATATTTT. This sequence encodes CASSEWGAGNTIYF.

This clonotype was detected ten times or more. This chain joins TRBV18 and TRBJ1-3; D remains ambiguous. The CDR3 sequence is 18 residues long. The V end was cut by 6 bases, the J end by 0 bases, with 21 bases between. Germline V gene sequence: CDR1 KGHSH, CDR2 LQKENI. The CDR3 bases are TGTGCCAGCTCCTCCGCCGCGTCGACGGAGAGCTCTGGAAACACCATATATTTT. Its translation is CASSSAASTESSGNTIYF.

This clonotype appeared a single time. This chain uses TRBV7-9 with TRBJ2-3, with 7 bases matching TRBD1. V was pared by 1 base and J by 2 bases, with 18 bases of the junction left unmatched. The CDR3 extends over 20 amino acids. CDR1 is SEHNR, CDR2 FQNEAQ, per germline (reference sequence). CDR3 DNA: TGTGCCAGCAGCTTAGAAACAGGGGCATCACTCCTCATATACACAGATACGCAGTATTTT. The encoded protein is CASSLETGASLLIYTDTQYF.

This clonotype was counted many times. The chain uses TRBV7-6 and TRBJ2-1; TRBD2 agrees at 15 bases. The CDR3 extends over 16 amino acids. J gave up 3 bases and V 5 bases, and 2 bases lay outside the gene matches. CDR1 and CDR2 (germline): SGHVS, FNYEAQ. The CDR3 DNA reads as TGTGCCAGCAGCCGGACTAGCGGGGGGGACTACAATGAGCAGTTCTTC. Amino acid sequence: CASSRTSGGDYNEQFF.

This clonotype was found many times. This chain connects TRBV12-3 or TRBV12-4 to TRBJ2-3, with 9 positions matching TRBD1. J was trimmed by 1 base and V by 7 bases; bases with no gene match: 6. This CDR3 has 15 residues. CDR3 sequence (DNA): TGTGCCAGCAACCACCGGGACAGGGGCACAGATACGCAGTATTTT. Translating gives CASNHRDRGTDTQYF.

The CDR3 DNA reads TGCGCCAGCAGCTTGGGGGTCCGGGGGGGCGGTAATGAGCAGTTCTTC. Protein: CASSLGVRGGGNEQFF. V and J are TRBV5-1 and TRBJ2-1; 8 bases are a match to TRBD2. This CDR3 contains 16 residues. The germline V gene has CDR1 SGHRS and CDR2 YFSETQ. The junction had 9 bases not matched to a gene; V was cut back by 0 bases and J by 7 bases. Full variable domain (rest looked up from reference TRBV5-1 and TRBJ2-1): KAGVTQTPRYLIKTRGQQVTLSCSPISGHRSVSWYQQTPGQGLQFLFEYFSETQRNKGNFPGRFSGRQFSNSRSEMNVSTLELGDSALYLCASSLGVRGGGNEQFFGPGTRLTVL.

The sample holds a few counts of this clonotype. This sequence joins TRBV9 and TRBJ2-6, with 7 bases aligning to TRBD1. With 4 bases clipped from V and 0 bases from J, the junction kept 7 bases outside the gene matches. CDR3 length equals 17 residues. Looked up from germline, CDR1 is SGDLS and CDR2 is YYNGEE. The CDR3 sequence: CASSSRDSISGANVLTF. CDR3 DNA: TGTGCCAGCAGCTCCCGGGACAGCATCTCTGGGGCCAACGTCCTGACTTTC.

The chain has TRBV5-6 and TRBJ2-1; 7 nucleotides match TRBD1. The CDR3 length is 15 residues. Germline CDR1 SGHDT, CDR2 YYEEEE. The V and J ends lost 0 bases and 3 bases, in that order; junction bases with no gene match: 3. The CDR3 region has the DNA TGTGCCAGCAGCTTGGGCGGACAGGTCTACAATGAGCAGTTCTTC. It specifies CASSLGGQVYNEQFF.

The genes are TRBV12-3 or TRBV12-4 and TRBJ1-3; no reliable D call. V gave up 5 bases and J gave up 0 bases, with 17 bases separating them. The CDR3 consists of 17 residues. The CDR3 loop is CASSDPATVSSGNTIYF. Written as DNA, the CDR3 is TGTGCCAGCAGTGACCCGGCCACAGTAAGCTCTGGAAACACCATATATTTT.